One TCR beta chain is described in this entry. TCRdb keeps only in-frame clones here, not all; method: immunoSEQ multiplex PCR. Of roughly 200,000 clones listed, around 94% are singletons. This record belongs to a study of control samples from healthy donors and cancer patients. Source material: blood. This TCR was sampled from a man aged 45-60 years in good health.

CDR3: CASSLFCTIYF. The CDR3 bases are TGTGCCAGCAGCTTATTCTGCACCATATATTTT. The J gene is TRBJ1-3, the V gene TRBV7-8; no firm D call. The V end lost 2 bases, the J end lost 9 bases, and 5 bases lay between the germline ends. The length of the CDR3 is 11 residues. Germline lookup yields CDR1 SGHVS and CDR2 FQNEAQ.